One sample yielded the 18 T cell receptor beta chains listed below, sequenced in a study of blood T cells in healthy people across ages. A second PCR of 7 to 11 cycles used a sample-barcoded 5' primer and a J-beta primer mix. From the 5' RACE reads, TCRdb called clonotypes with MiXCR, one entry per CDR3 protein. The sample yields roughly 900,000 distinct CDR3 sequences, 29% seen once. The material sequenced was blood. Every receptor here comes from a woman older than 75 in good health.

The chain couples TRBV20-1 to TRBJ1-1; tentative D call: TRBD1 (5 bases). V shed 7 bases and J shed 0 bases, with 21 bases lying between them. The CDR3 is made up of 16 amino acids. Germline lookup yields CDR1 DFQATT and CDR2 SNEGSKA (reference sequence). The CDR3 sequence: CSVPRAGLLMNTEAFF. The CDR3 bases are TGCAGTGTCCCTCGTGCGGGGCTTCTCATGAACACTGAAGCTTTCTTT.

This clonotype was seen at least ten times. The chain uses TRBV27 and TRBJ1-6; D is unresolved. V dropped 5 bases and J dropped 0 bases, with 11 bases sitting between them. CDR1 is MNHEY and CDR2 is SMNVEV in the germline V gene (reference sequence). CDR3 length equals 16 residues. CDR3 region: CASSPSQGSYNSPLHF. The CDR3 DNA sequence: TGTGCCAGCAGTCCTTCACAAGGCTCCTATAATTCACCCCTCCACTTT.

This clonotype has a count of ten or more. The chain links TRBV6-5 to TRBJ2-5; D perhaps matches TRBD2 (5 bases). V gave up 10 bases and J gave up 7 bases, with 10 bases separating them. CDR1 is MNHEY and CDR2 is SVGAGI in the germline V gene. This CDR3 is 10 amino acids long. The CDR3 sequence: CATGEGTQYF. In DNA, the CDR3 is TGTGCCACCGGGGAAGGGACCCAGTACTTC.

In its sample, this clonotype was seen many times. This rearrangement joins TRBV2 to TRBJ2-7, with 8 nucleotides matching TRBD1. The CDR3 has 17 residues. Germline CDR1 SNHLY, CDR2 FYNNEI. Losses at the gene ends were 5 bases for V and 2 bases for J; bases not matched to a gene: 14. CDR3 sequence reads: CASSRGQGSLLTYEQYF. CDR3 nucleotide sequence: TGTGCCAGCAGTAGAGGACAGGGTTCTCTCCTAACCTACGAGCAGTACTTC.

The chain is built from TRBV10-3 and TRBJ2-1; TRBD1 agrees at 7 bases. V lost 8 bases to trimming and J lost 2 bases; unmatched junction nucleotides: 6. This CDR3 contains 14 residues. Germline V gene sequence: CDR1 ENHRY, CDR2 SYGVKD. CDR3 in amino acids: CAIEGQDAYNEQFF. DNA of the CDR3: TGTGCCATCGAAGGACAGGACGCCTACAATGAGCAGTTCTTC.

The rearrangement links TRBV20-1 to TRBJ1-1; 7 bases line up with TRBD1. The CDR3 is 11 amino acids. V shed 3 bases, J shed 7 bases, and the junction held 2 bases outside the gene matches. CDR1 DFQATT and CDR2 SNEGSKA come from the germline V gene (reference sequence). For the CDR3, the DNA is TGCAGTGCTAGGGGACAGAATGAAGCTTTCTTT. Translating gives CSARGQNEAFF.

On this clonotype itself: A read error is possible here, since a much larger clone lies one base away. The rearrangement joins TRBV6-5 to TRBJ2-7, with 9 bases identical to TRBD2. The CDR3 is made up of 16 amino acids. Germline CDR1 is MNHEY and CDR2 is SVGAGI. CDR3 protein: CAGSYSRGGGAREQYF. In DNA, the CDR3 is TGTGCCGGCAGTTACTCGAGAGGCGGGGGGGCACGCGAGCAGTACTTC.

This clonotype was seen at least ten times. This rearrangement joins TRBV5-6 to TRBJ2-1; D is uncertain. The CDR3 extends over 12 amino acids. V was cut by 3 bases and J by 5 bases, with 6 bases left in between. The germline V gene encodes CDR1 SGHDT and CDR2 YYEEEE. This CDR3 reads CASSSFNNEQFF. The CDR3 bases are TGTGCCAGCAGCTCGTTTAACAATGAGCAGTTCTTC. Full variable domain (rest looked up from reference TRBV5-6 and TRBJ2-1): DAGVTQSPTHLIKTRGQQVTLRCSPKSGHDTVSWYQQALGQGPQFIFQYYEEEERQRGNFPDRFSGHQFPNYSSELNVNALLLGDSALYLCASSSFNNEQFFGPGTRLTVL.

In its sample, this clonotype was seen a few times. The chain employs TRBV6-6 and TRBJ2-2; D gene ambiguous. This CDR3 has 15 residues. The ends were cut back, 5 bases at V and 2 bases at J, with 12 bases in the middle. Germline loops: CDR1 MNHNY, CDR2 SVGAGI (reference sequence). The CDR3 nucleotides are TGTGCCAGCAGTAATGGTGAAACTAACACCGGGGAGCTGTTTTTT. The encoded protein is CASSNGETNTGELFF.

This clonotype was observed many times. This chain connects TRBV11-3 to TRBJ2-1; D remains ambiguous. The CDR3 length is 12 residues. V lost 0 bases and J 6 bases, leaving 3 bases between the germline ends. The germline CDR1 and CDR2 sequences are SGHNT and YENEEA. In DNA form, the CDR3 reads TGTGCCAGCAGCTTAGAAGCCAATGAGCAGTTCTTC. Translated: CASSLEANEQFF.

This chain joins TRBV20-1 and TRBJ2-7; D ambiguous. The CDR3 is 15 residues long. The ends were cut back, 2 bases at V and 0 bases at J, with 14 bases in the middle. The germline V gene has CDR1 DFQATT and CDR2 SNEGSKA (reference sequence). The CDR3 is CSARPPQRNSYEQYF. CDR3 in DNA: TGCAGTGCTAGACCGCCTCAACGAAACTCCTACGAGCAGTACTTC.

The gene calls are TRBV11-2 and TRBJ1-1; TRBD1 agrees at 7 bases. V dropped 0 bases and J dropped 1; count of bases not matched to a gene: 11. The CDR3 contains 18 residues. CDR1 and CDR2 from the germline V gene are SGHAT and FQNNGV. Written as DNA, the CDR3 is TGTGCCAGCAGCTTAGATGGGTCCCCCCGACAGGGGAACACTGAAGCTTTCTTT. Translation: CASSLDGSPRQGNTEAFF.

This clonotype was seen ten or more times. This chain links TRBV27 with TRBJ2-5; no firm D call. CDR3 length equals 12 residues. Per the germline V gene, CDR1 is MNHEY and CDR2 is SMNVEV (reference sequence). The V end lost 6 bases, the J end lost 0 bases, and 5 bases lay between the germline ends. CDR3 sequence reads: CASRGYQETQYF. The DNA for the CDR3 is TGTGCCAGCAGGGGGTACCAAGAGACCCAGTACTTC.

This clonotype was seen a handful of times. This sequence may be a read error, since a much larger clone differs from it by one base. The rearrangement uses TRBV12-3 or TRBV12-4 and TRBJ2-1; TRBD2 agrees at 13 bases. The CDR3 is 14 amino acids. As DNA, the CDR3 is TGTGCCAGCAGGGGGACTAGCGGGGAGAATGAGCGGTTCTTC. Protein: CASRGTSGENERFF.

This clonotype was detected a few times. The gene calls are TRBV6-2 or TRBV6-3 and TRBJ1-1, with 9 bases fitting TRBD1. The CDR3 consists of 13 residues. V was pared by 7 bases and J by 1 base, with 1 base of the junction left unmatched. CDR1 is MNHEY and CDR2 is SVGEGT in the germline V gene. CDR3 bases: TGTGCCAGCACGGGACAGGGGAACACTGAAGCTTTCTTT. The encoded protein is CASTGQGNTEAFF.

This clonotype was found many times. The chain links TRBV15 to TRBJ2-5, with unresolved D. This CDR3 contains 12 residues. Germline V gene data show CDR1 as LNHNV and CDR2 as YYDKDF (reference sequence). With 4 bases removed from V and 4 bases from J, the gap between germline ends came to 7 bases. CDR3 coding DNA: TGTGCCACCAGCAATGAAGTAGAGACCCAGTACTTC. It encodes CATSNEVETQYF.

As to this clonotype: Its ends do not fully match the called genes, so a read error is possible. The chain links TRBV15 to TRBJ2-3, with D maybe TRBD2 (7 bases). Germline-derived CDR1 and CDR2 are LNHNV and YYDKDF (reference sequence). The CDR3 has 16 amino acids. CDR3 sequence reads: CATSRGGAGRADTQYF. In DNA form, the CDR3 reads TGCGCCACCAGCAGGGGAGGGGCAGGGCGGGCAGATACGCAGTATTTT.

A few counts support this clonotype. V and J are TRBV2 and TRBJ2-1; 9 nucleotides line up with TRBD2. From germline, CDR1 is SNHLY and CDR2 FYNNEI. The length of the CDR3 is 15 residues. J gave up 6 bases and V 4 bases, and 7 bases lay outside the gene matches. The CDR3 spells CASSVELAGSNEQFF. CDR3 bases: TGTGCCAGCAGTGTGGAGCTAGCGGGGTCCAATGAGCAGTTCTTC.